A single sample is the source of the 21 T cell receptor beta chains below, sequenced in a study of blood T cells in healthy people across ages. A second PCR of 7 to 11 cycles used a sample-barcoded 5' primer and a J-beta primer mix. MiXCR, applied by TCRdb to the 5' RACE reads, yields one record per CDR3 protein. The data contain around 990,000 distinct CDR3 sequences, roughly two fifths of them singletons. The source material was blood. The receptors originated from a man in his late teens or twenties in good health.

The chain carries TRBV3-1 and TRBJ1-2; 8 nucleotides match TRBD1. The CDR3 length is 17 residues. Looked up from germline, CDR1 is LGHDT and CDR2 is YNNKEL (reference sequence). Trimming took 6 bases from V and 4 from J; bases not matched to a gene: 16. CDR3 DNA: TGTGCCAGCAGGGACCTTTCCTCAGGGGGCCTAGGCTATGGCTACACCTTC. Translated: CASRDLSSGGLGYGYTF.

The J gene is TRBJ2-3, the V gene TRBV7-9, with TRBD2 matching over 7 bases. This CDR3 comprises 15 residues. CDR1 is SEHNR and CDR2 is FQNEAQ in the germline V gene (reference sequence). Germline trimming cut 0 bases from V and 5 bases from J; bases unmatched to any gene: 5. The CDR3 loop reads CASSLAARGEDTQYF. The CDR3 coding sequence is TGTGCCAGCAGCTTAGCGGCCCGGGGGGAAGATACGCAGTATTTT.

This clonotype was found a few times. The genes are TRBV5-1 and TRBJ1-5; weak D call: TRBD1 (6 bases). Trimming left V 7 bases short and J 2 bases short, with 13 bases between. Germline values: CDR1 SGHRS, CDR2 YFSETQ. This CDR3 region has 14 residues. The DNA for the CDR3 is TGCGCCAGCGCTGAGGGGGTGGGCAATCAGCCCCAGCATTTT. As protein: CASAEGVGNQPQHF.

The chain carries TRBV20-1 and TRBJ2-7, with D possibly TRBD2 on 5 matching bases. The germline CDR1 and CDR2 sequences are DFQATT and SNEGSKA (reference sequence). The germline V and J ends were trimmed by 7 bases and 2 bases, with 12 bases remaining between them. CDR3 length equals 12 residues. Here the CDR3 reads CSGGQPTYEQYF. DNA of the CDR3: TGCAGTGGAGGGCAGCCAACCTACGAGCAGTACTTC.

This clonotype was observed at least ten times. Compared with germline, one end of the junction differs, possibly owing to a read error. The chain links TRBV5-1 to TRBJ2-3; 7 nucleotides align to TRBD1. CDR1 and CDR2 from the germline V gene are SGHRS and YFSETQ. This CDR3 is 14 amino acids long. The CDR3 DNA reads TGTGCCAGCAGTCCAGGACAGGCAACAGATACGCAGTATTTT. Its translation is CASSPGQATDTQYF.

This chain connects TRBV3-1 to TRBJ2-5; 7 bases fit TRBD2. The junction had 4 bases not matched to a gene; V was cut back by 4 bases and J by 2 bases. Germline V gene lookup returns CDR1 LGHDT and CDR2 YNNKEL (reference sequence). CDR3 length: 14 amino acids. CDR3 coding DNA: TGTGCCAGCAGCCGAGCTAGCGGACAAGAGACCCAGTACTTC. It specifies CASSRASGQETQYF.

The CDR3 DNA reads as TGTGCCAGCAGGGACGACAGGGGAAAAACTGAAGCTTTCTTT. It yields the protein CASRDDRGKTEAFF. V usage is TRBV2 and J usage is TRBJ1-1; 8 positions match TRBD1. This CDR3 has 14 residues. CDR1 is SNHLY and CDR2 is FYNNEI in the germline V gene. Trimming took 6 bases from V and 5 from J; bases not matched to a gene: 8. Filled out from reference TRBV2 and TRBJ1-1, the complete variable domain reads EPEVTQTPSHQVTQMGQEVILRCVPISNHLYFYWYRQILGQKVEFLVSFYNNEISEKSEIFDDQFSVERPDGSNFTLKIRSTKLEDSAMYFCASRDDRGKTEAFFGQGTRLTVV.

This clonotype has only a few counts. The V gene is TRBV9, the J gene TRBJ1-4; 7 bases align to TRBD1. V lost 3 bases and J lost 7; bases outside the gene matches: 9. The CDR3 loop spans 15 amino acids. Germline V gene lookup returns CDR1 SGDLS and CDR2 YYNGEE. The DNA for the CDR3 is TGTGCCAGCAGCGCATCAGGGGGTCCGCTTGAAAAACTGTTTTTT. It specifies CASSASGGPLEKLFF.

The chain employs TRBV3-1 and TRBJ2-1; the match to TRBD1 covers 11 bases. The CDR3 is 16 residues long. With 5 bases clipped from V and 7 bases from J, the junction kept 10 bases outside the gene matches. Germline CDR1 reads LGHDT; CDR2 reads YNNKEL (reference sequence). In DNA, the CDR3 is TGTGCCAGCAGCTTTTGGACAGGGGGCGCGTTGAATGAGCAGTTCTTC. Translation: CASSFWTGGALNEQFF.

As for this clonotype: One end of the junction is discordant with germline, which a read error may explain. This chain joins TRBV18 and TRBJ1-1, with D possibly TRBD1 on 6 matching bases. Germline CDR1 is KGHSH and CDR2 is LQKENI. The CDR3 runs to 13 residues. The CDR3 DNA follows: TGTGCCAGATCACCGACAGGGAACACTGAAGCTTTCTTT. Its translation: CARSPTGNTEAFF.

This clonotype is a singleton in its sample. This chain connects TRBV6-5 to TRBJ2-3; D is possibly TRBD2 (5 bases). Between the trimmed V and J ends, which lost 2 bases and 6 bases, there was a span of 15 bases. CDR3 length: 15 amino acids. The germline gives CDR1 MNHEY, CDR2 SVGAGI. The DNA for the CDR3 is TGTGCCAGCAGTTACCCAGCGGCCACACGGGATACGCAGTATTTT. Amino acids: CASSYPAATRDTQYF.

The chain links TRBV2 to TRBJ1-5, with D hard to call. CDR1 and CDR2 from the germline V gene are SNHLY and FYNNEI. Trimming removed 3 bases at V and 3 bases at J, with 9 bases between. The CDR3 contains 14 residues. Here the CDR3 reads CASSEGWNNQPQHF. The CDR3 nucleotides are TGTGCCAGCAGTGAGGGCTGGAACAATCAGCCCCAGCATTTT. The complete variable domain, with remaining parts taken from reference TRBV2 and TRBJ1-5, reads EPEVTQTPSHQVTQMGQEVILRCVPISNHLYFYWYRQILGQKVEFLVSFYNNEISEKSEIFDDQFSVERPDGSNFTLKIRSTKLEDSAMYFCASSEGWNNQPQHFGDGTRLSIL.

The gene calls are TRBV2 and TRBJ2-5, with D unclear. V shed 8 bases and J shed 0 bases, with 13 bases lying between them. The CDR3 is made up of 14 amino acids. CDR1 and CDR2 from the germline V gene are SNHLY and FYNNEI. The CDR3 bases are TGTGCCAGCCGATACGGTTCAGACCAAGAGACCCAGTACTTC. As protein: CASRYGSDQETQYF.

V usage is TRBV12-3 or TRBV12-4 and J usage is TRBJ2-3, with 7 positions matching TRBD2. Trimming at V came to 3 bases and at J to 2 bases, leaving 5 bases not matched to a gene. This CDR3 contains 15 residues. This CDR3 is CASSFSSGHTDTQYF. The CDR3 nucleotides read TGTGCCAGCAGTTTCTCTAGCGGACACACAGATACGCAGTATTTT.

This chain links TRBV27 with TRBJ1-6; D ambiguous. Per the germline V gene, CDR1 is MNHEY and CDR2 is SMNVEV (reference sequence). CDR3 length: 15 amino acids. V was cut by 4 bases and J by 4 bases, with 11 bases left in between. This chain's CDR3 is CASSSARVYNSPLHF. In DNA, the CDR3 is TGTGCCAGCAGTTCCGCCAGAGTATATAATTCACCCCTCCACTTT.

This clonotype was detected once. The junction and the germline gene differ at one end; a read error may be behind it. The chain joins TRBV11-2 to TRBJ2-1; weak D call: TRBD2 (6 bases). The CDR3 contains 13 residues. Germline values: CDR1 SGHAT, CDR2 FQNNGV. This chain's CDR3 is CASRKVADNGQFF. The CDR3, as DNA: TGTGCCAGCCGGAAGGTAGCGGACAATGGGCAGTTCTTC.

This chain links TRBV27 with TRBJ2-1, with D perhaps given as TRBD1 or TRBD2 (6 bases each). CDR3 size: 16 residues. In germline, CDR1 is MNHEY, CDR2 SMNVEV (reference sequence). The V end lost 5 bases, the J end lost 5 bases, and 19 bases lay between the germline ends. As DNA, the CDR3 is TGTGCCAGCAGTCACGAGGGGGGCCTAATCCACAATGAGCAGTTCTTC. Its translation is CASSHEGGLIHNEQFF.

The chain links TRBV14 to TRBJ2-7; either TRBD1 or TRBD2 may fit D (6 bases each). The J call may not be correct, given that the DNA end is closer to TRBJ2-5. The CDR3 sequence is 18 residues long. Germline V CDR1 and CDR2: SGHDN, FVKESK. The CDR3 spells CASSHSLKVGGLKETQYF. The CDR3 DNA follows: TGTGCCAGCAGCCATAGCCTCAAAGTGGGGGGCCTAAAAGAGACCCAGTACTTC.

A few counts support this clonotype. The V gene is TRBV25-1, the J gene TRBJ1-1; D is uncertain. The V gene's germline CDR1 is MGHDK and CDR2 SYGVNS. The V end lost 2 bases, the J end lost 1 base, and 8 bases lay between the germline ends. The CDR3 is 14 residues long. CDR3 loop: CASSEDNRNTEAFF. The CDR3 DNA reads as TGTGCCAGCAGTGAAGATAATCGGAACACTGAAGCTTTCTTT. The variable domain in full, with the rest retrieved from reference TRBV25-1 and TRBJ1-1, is EADIYQTPRYLVIGTGKKITLECSQTMGHDKMYWYQQDPGMELHLIHYSYGVNSTEKGDLSSESTVSRIRTEHFPLTLESARPSHTSQYLCASSEDNRNTEAFFGQGTRLTVV.

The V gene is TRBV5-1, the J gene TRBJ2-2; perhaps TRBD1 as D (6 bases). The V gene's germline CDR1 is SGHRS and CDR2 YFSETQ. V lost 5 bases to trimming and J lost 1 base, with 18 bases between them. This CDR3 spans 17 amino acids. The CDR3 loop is CASSIWPGTKNTGELFF. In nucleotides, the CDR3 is TGCGCCAGCAGTATATGGCCCGGGACAAAGAACACCGGGGAGCTGTTTTTT.

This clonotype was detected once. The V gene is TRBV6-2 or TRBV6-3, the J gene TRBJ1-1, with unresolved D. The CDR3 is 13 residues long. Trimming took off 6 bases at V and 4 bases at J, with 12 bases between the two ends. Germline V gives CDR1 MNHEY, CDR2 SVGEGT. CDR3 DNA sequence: TGTGCCAGCAGCCGAACTTTCTCCACTGAAGCTTTCTTT. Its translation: CASSRTFSTEAFF.